This entry describes one TCR beta chain. Antigen: not known. This CDR3 contains 16 residues. Germline V gene sequence: CDR1 SNHLY, CDR2 FYNNEI. Trimming cost V 6 bases and J 0 bases; bases outside gene matches: 8. Both 60 Vbeta primers and 13 Jbeta primers went into the PCR. Method: immunoSEQ multiplex PCR; TCRdb's copy keeps in-frame clones and lacks some. The sample holds 77,000 or so clones; roughly 76% are singletons and the top ten take more than 7%. This specimen comes from a study of cytomegalovirus exposure and HLA in healthy donors. Study-wide background: Approximately 77 million unique TCRs from HLA-typed donors were held in an early release of data.

Study-level results: Productive status was seen about 90% or about 30% of the time for most TCR beta V segments in an earlier analysis. In a later analysis, compared with equally common non-associated chains, HLA-associated beta chains were more expanded.

This receptor was identified in a woman aged 40-49 years in good health and CMV-seronegative. The rearrangement joins TRBV2 to TRBJ2-3; 8 nucleotides align to TRBD2. Sequencing used PBMCs. The DNA for the CDR3 is TGTGCCAGCAGGGGAGGACTAGCCCCCAGCACAGATACGCAGTATTTT. This gives the protein CASRGGLAPSTDTQYF.